These T cell receptor beta chains were read from a single sample in a study of control samples from healthy donors and cancer patients. This table comes from immunoSEQ multiplex PCR, and its TCRdb copy is limited to in-frame clones, with some not included. The sample lists about 98,000 clones, about 79% occurring once. Specimen: blood. Receptors originate from a woman aged 25 to 45 in good health. CDR3s include the opening cysteine and the closing phenylalanine or tryptophan. Clone size is stated in some rows and not others, as once, few, many or a class when expanded.

>TRBJ1-1|TRBV19|-
CASSITAENTEAFF
>TRBJ2-2|TRBV10-3|-
CAISDLQGTGELFF
>TRBJ1-1|TRBV18|-
CASSPPAGEFAEAFF
>TRBJ2-1|TRBV29-1|few
CSVEDTGSYNEQFF
>TRBJ2-2|TRBV12-3/TRBV12-4|-
CASSGLATGELFF
>TRBJ1-2|TRBV30|-
CAWRGQGPYGYTF
>TRBJ2-2|TRBV11-3|-
CASSPNQVAANTGELFF
>TRBJ2-7|TRBV6-6|few
CASCNAYEQYF
>TRBJ2-1|TRBV11-3|-
CASSLIGGQGAGEDEQFF
>TRBJ1-1|TRBV19|-
CASRDSYTEAFF
>TRBJ2-2|TRBV4-3|-
CASSHRGAGELFF
>TRBJ1-1|TRBV9|-
CASSPWTGEDTEAFF
>TRBJ2-1|TRBV7-3|once
CASSSSGGVYNEQFF
>TRBJ2-1|TRBV4-1|-
CASSQARSGGVDRNEQFF
>TRBJ2-5|TRBV6-9|-
CASSYSGSPGETQYF
>TRBJ1-1|TRBV19|-
CASSISRVPEAFF
>TRBJ2-7|TRBV5-1|-
CASSLDRGFGEQYF
>TRBJ2-2|TRBV5-4|-
CASSGTFGELFF
>TRBJ2-7|TRBV6-5|few
CASSTGDRGEQYF
>TRBJ2-3|TRBV10-3|-
CATRGREWKDTQYF
>TRBJ1-2|TRBV3-1/TRBV3-2|-
CASSQVVGQANYGYTF
>TRBJ2-7|TRBV30|few
CAWSVRGGGQYF
>TRBJ2-7|TRBV10-2|-
CASKRRGSYEQYF
>TRBJ2-7|TRBV9|once
CASSIRGDLSYEQYF
>TRBJ2-1|TRBV6-5|-
CASTPLAGGRDEQFF
>TRBJ1-3|TRBV18|-
CASSPLGAEGNTIYF
>TRBJ1-1|TRBV12-3/TRBV12-4|-
CASSQGLTTEAFF
>TRBJ1-1|TRBV6-5|-
CASRTTNLGTEAFF
>TRBJ1-1|TRBV2|-
CASRTTRQGTEAFF
>TRBJ2-4|TRBV11-3|-
CASSLRGQGNIQYF
>TRBJ2-1|TRBV7-9|-
CASSLVRKMGYNEQFF
>TRBJ2-6|TRBV19|-
CASSTGQAFSGANVLTF
>TRBJ1-3|TRBV18|-
CASSPTDLLNTGNTIYF
>TRBJ2-2|TRBV6-5|-
CASSHYPRGTGELFF
>TRBJ2-7|TRBV12-3/TRBV12-4|-
CASSLGNEQYF
>TRBJ2-1|TRBV7-2|-
CASSDLAGGPNEQFF
>TRBJ2-5|TRBV6-1|-
CASSENRPATQYF
>TRBJ2-3|TRBV24-1|medium-sized
CATIGIISDTQYF
>TRBJ2-1|TRBV24-1|-
CATSDSTSGGALEQFF
>TRBJ1-1|TRBV9|-
CASSVAPGNTEAFF
>TRBJ1-1|TRBV6-5|-
CASSYSTGANTEAFF
>TRBJ1-1|TRBV30|-
CAWTRSLNTEAFF
>TRBJ2-3|TRBV11-3|-
CASSPSLAGRDTQYF
>TRBJ1-2|TRBV5-5|-
CASSLFSDPYGYTF
>TRBJ2-3|TRBV12-3/TRBV12-4|-
CAAGGDTDTQYF